This is a list of T cell receptor beta chains from one sample in a study of T-cell reconstitution after alpha-beta-depleted transplantation in children. One entry per CDR3 protein results from TCRdb running MiXCR on the PCR reads. The sample carries 77,000 or so distinct CDR3 sequences, 15% to 20% recorded once. Sequences were derived from PBMCs, mostly from graft donor cells, sampled 360 days after TCRalphabeta/CD19-depleted stem cell transplant. The receptors shown here come from a male patient aged 2-10 years who had a stem cell transplant for acute lymphoblastic leukemia, so the T cells may come from the graft donor. The CDR3 runs from the conserved cysteine through the conserved F or W. D genes are given only for firm matches. Where a row states a size, it is once, few, many or the class of an expanded clone; other rows omit it.

d_call	clone_size	v_call	j_call	cdr3_aa	cdr3_nt
TRBD2	NA	TRBV7-9	TRBJ2-7	CASSSGTSFLGQYF	TGTGCCAGCAGCTCTGGGACTAGCTTTTTGGGGCAGTACTTC
TRBD2	many	TRBV7-9	TRBJ2-3	CASSLPGLAGLTDTQYF	TGTGCCAGCAGCTTACCCGGACTAGCGGGACTCACAGATACGCAGTATTTT
TRBD1	many	TRBV10-3	TRBJ2-5	CAIKRGSGGAGETQYF	TGTGCCATCAAGAGGGGATCAGGGGGCGCGGGGGAGACCCAGTACTTC
NA	NA	TRBV12-3/TRBV12-4	TRBJ2-1	CASSLVSRVRSYNEQFF	TGTGCCAGCAGTTTAGTTTCGAGGGTTAGGTCCTACAATGAGCAGTTCTTC
NA	many	TRBV5-1	TRBJ2-6	CASSPKTVQFSGANVLTF	TGCGCCAGCAGCCCGAAGACTGTCCAATTCTCTGGGGCCAACGTCCTGACTTTC
NA	NA	TRBV4-1	TRBJ2-1	CASSQDTLPVGRVGSYNEQFF	TGCGCCAGCAGCCAAGATACCCTTCCGGTGGGACGGGTGGGCTCCTACAATGAGCAGTTCTTC
TRBD1	NA	TRBV20-1	TRBJ1-1	CSARGQGARMNTEAFF	TGCAGTGCTAGAGGTCAGGGGGCGCGAATGAACACTGAAGCTTTCTTT
TRBD2	NA	TRBV15	TRBJ2-7	CATRPGLAGANYEQYF	TGTGCCACCCGACCGGGACTAGCGGGAGCCAACTACGAGCAGTACTTC
TRBD1	NA	TRBV12-3/TRBV12-4	TRBJ2-3	CACSLGGPSTDTQYF	TGTGCCTGCAGTTTAGGGGGCCCCAGCACAGATACGCAGTATTTT
NA	many	TRBV7-9	TRBJ2-3	CASSFLASRTDTQYF	TGTGCCAGCAGCTTTTTGGCCTCACGCACAGATACGCAGTATTTT
TRBD1	NA	TRBV5-1	TRBJ2-1	CASSLAGTGWFF	TGCGCCAGCAGCTTGGCCGGGACAGGATGGTTCTTC
TRBD1	NA	TRBV7-9	TRBJ1-2	CASSLVGQDYGYTF	TGTGCCAGCAGCTTAGTGGGACAGGACTATGGCTACACCTTC
NA	NA	TRBV6-5	TRBJ2-1	CASSYSKWRGKGHNEQFF	TGTGCCAGCAGTTACTCTAAATGGAGGGGTAAAGGCCACAATGAGCAGTTCTTC
NA	few	TRBV5-6	TRBJ2-1	CASSAGSWKGNEQFF	TGTGCCAGCAGCGCAGGTTCATGGAAGGGCAATGAGCAGTTCTTC
NA	NA	TRBV20-1	TRBJ1-1	CSARDNSFLAEAFF	TGCAGTGCTAGAGATAACAGCTTTTTGGCTGAAGCTTTCTTT
NA	many	TRBV7-2	TRBJ1-6	CASSPRSGVGAYNSPLHF	TGTGCCAGCAGCCCCAGATCGGGGGTTGGCGCCTATAATTCACCCCTCCACTTT